These 30 T cell receptor beta chains originate from one sample sequenced in a study of shared clonotypes between healthy human individuals. CD45RO-negative cells were positively selected for CCR7, leaving out terminally differentiated effector memory CD45RA+ cells. The method was immunoSEQ multiplex PCR; TCRdb's version includes in-frame clones alone and lacks a portion of them. In the table there are fewer than 700,000 clones, 95% of which are singletons. The material sequenced was naive CD8+ T cells sorted from blood. All receptors derive from a woman aged 25 to 39 in good health.

The rearrangement uses TRBV7-2 and TRBJ1-1; D is perhaps TRBD1 (5 bases). Germline loops: CDR1 SGHTA, CDR2 FQGNSA. Trimming removed 5 bases at V and 1 base at J, with 11 bases between. The CDR3 totals 14 residues. CDR3 protein: CASSLGPQNTEAFF. The DNA for the CDR3 is TGTGCCAGCAGCCTGGGACCGCAGAACACTGAAGCTTTCTTT.

The chain combines TRBV27 with TRBJ2-1, with 7 positions matching TRBD2. Trimming at V came to 8 bases and at J to 0 bases, leaving 4 bases not matched to a gene. The CDR3 spans 14 residues. Germline loops: CDR1 MNHEY, CDR2 SMNVEV (reference sequence). DNA for the CDR3: TGTGCCAGCTCTAGCGGAGACTCCTACAATGAGCAGTTCTTC. Protein sequence: CASSSGDSYNEQFF.

This chain uses TRBV7-2 with TRBJ1-6; possible D gene TRBD1, 6 bases. The CDR3 has 16 residues. Germline lookup yields CDR1 SGHTA and CDR2 FQGNSA. V shed 5 bases and J shed 0 bases, with 11 bases lying between them. CDR3 in DNA: TGTGCCAGCAGCCGACAGGAAAGCTCCTATAATTCACCCCTCCACTTT. It specifies CASSRQESSYNSPLHF.

The chain carries TRBV7-9 and TRBJ1-5, with D unclear. Trimming stripped 2 bases from V and 4 bases from J, with 3 bases between. The CDR3 runs to 12 residues. Germline V gene data show CDR1 as SEHNR and CDR2 as FQNEAQ (reference sequence). CDR3 protein: CASSLKNQPQHF. The CDR3 DNA follows: TGTGCCAGCAGCTTAAAGAATCAGCCCCAGCATTTT. Full variable domain (rest looked up from reference TRBV7-9 and TRBJ1-5): DTGVSQNPRHKITKRGQNVTFRCDPISEHNRLYWYRQTLGQGPEFLTYFQNEAQLEKSRLLSDRFSAERPKGSFSTLEIQRTEQGDSAMYLCASSLKNQPQHFGDGTRLSIL.

The V gene is TRBV27, the J gene TRBJ1-5; possibly TRBD1 for D (5 bases). Germline-derived CDR1 and CDR2 are MNHEY and SMNVEV (reference sequence). This CDR3 comprises 13 residues. Trimming removed 3 bases at V and 6 bases at J, with 9 bases between. This CDR3 is CASSFGGSQPQHF. The CDR3 DNA reads TGTGCCAGCAGTTTCGGGGGAAGTCAGCCCCAGCATTTT.

The count of this clone is one. This sample includes further DNA sequences coding for the same CDR3. The CDR3 nucleotides read TGTGCCAGCAGCTCCTCCGGGGACTACGAGCAGTACTTC. It translates to CASSSSGDYEQYF. This chain joins TRBV7-9 and TRBJ2-7; possible D gene TRBD2, 5 bases. The V end lost 4 bases, the J end lost 3 bases, and 10 bases lay between the germline ends. The CDR3 is 13 amino acids. Germline V gene data show CDR1 as SEHNR and CDR2 as FQNEAQ (reference sequence).

The rearrangement joins TRBV2 to TRBJ2-5; no reliable D call. Trimming cost V 5 bases and J 3 bases, with 13 bases left between them. Germline CDR1 is SNHLY and CDR2 is FYNNEI. The CDR3 is 14 residues long. CDR3 nucleotide sequence: TGTGCCAGCAGTAAAAATGACTGGGAAGAGACCCAGTACTTC. This gives the protein CASSKNDWEETQYF.

V and J are TRBV2 and TRBJ2-1; either TRBD1 or TRBD2 may supply D (5 bases each). The V gene lost 10 bases and the J gene lost 3 bases, with 13 bases spanning the gap. Germline assignment: CDR1 SNHLY and CDR2 FYNNEI. The CDR3 has 13 residues. CDR3 nucleotide sequence: TGTGCCACCTCTGGGACCGACTACAATGAGCAGTTCTTC. Translated: CATSGTDYNEQFF.

The chain is built from TRBV27 and TRBJ2-7; D is perhaps TRBD2 (5 bases). Germline V gene lookup returns CDR1 MNHEY and CDR2 SMNVEV (reference sequence). V lost 5 bases and J 6 bases, leaving 26 bases between the germline ends. The CDR3 sequence is 17 residues long. For the CDR3, the DNA is TGTGCCAGCAGTCCACCCCCCCGGGTTGAGGGAATAGGCGAGCAGTACTTC. It codes for CASSPPPRVEGIGEQYF.

This clone was detected only a few times. This specimen includes other DNA sequences encoding the same CDR3. V and J are TRBV9 and TRBJ2-2; D remains unclear. V lost 0 bases and J lost 1, with 4 bases in between. Looked up from germline, CDR1 is SGDLS and CDR2 is YYNGEE. The CDR3 spans 14 residues. The CDR3 coding sequence is TGTGCCAGCAGCGTAGTGGGGAACACCGGGGAGCTGTTTTTT. Protein sequence: CASSVVGNTGELFF. The entire variable domain, with the rest obtained from reference TRBV9 and TRBJ2-2, is as follows: DSGVTQTPKHLITATGQRVTLRCSPRSGDLSVYWYQQSLDQGLQFLIQYYNGEERAKGNILERFSAQQFPDLHSELNLSSLELGDSALYFCASSVVGNTGELFFGEGSRLTVL.

The J gene is TRBJ2-2, the V gene TRBV28, with TRBD1 identical over 10 bases. Germline lookup yields CDR1 MDHEN and CDR2 SYDVKM. Trimming at V came to 4 bases and at J to 6 bases, leaving 8 bases not matched to a gene. This CDR3 spans 16 amino acids. The CDR3 nucleotides are TGTGCCAGCAGTTCCGGGACAGGGGTTTCGGCCGGGGAGCTGTTTTTT. This translates into CASSSGTGVSAGELFF.

This clone was seen a single time. The chain employs TRBV9 and TRBJ1-6; D gene ambiguous. V lost 0 bases, J lost 9 bases, and 22 bases lay in between. This CDR3 is built from 18 residues. The germline V gene has CDR1 SGDLS and CDR2 YYNGEE. The chain's CDR3 is CASSVADRDSLMSSPLHF. The CDR3 DNA follows: TGTGCCAGCAGCGTAGCCGATAGGGATAGTCTGATGAGTTCACCCCTCCACTTT.

Turning to this clone: The sample carries other DNA sequences with the same CDR3. The V gene is TRBV15, the J gene TRBJ2-1, with TRBD2 identical over 7 bases. The length of the CDR3 is 13 residues. Germline CDR1 reads LNHNV; CDR2 reads YYDKDF (reference sequence). V lost 5 bases and J lost 3; bases outside the gene matches: 1. The CDR3 coding sequence is TGTGCCACCAGCGGCGGGAGCTACAATGAGCAGTTCTTC. It translates to CATSGGSYNEQFF.

The chain links TRBV7-9 to TRBJ2-2, with a tentative D call TRBD2 (5 bases). The CDR3 runs to 13 residues. The V end was cut by 4 bases, the J end by 7 bases, with 10 bases between. Germline V gives CDR1 SEHNR, CDR2 FQNEAQ (reference sequence). This chain's CDR3 is CASSSDGDGELFF. Written as DNA, the CDR3 is TGTGCCAGCAGCTCAGACGGGGACGGGGAGCTGTTTTTT.

The CDR3 region has the DNA TGTGCCAGCTTAGCAGGCGGGTCCTACGAGCAGTACTTC. Its protein product is CASLAGGSYEQYF. The chain combines TRBV5-5 with TRBJ2-7, with D maybe TRBD2 (5 bases). Germline loops: CDR1 SGHKS, CDR2 YYEKEE (reference sequence). This CDR3 contains 13 residues. Trimming cost V 7 bases and J 1 base, with 12 bases left between them.

This clone came up once. The chain has TRBV18 and TRBJ1-1; tentatively, D is TRBD1 (6 bases). The CDR3 length is 18 residues. Trimming pared 3 bases from V and 1 base from J, leaving 21 bases between. In germline, CDR1 is KGHSH, CDR2 LQKENI. In DNA form, the CDR3 reads TGTGCCAGCTCACCTCTAGAGAACATACAGGGAGCGAACACTGAAGCTTTCTTT. Amino acid sequence: CASSPLENIQGANTEAFF. The full variable domain, its missing parts supplied by reference TRBV18 and TRBJ1-1, is NAGVMQNPRHLVRRRGQEARLRCSPMKGHSHVYWYRQLPEEGLKFMVYLQKENIIDESGMPKERFSAEFPKEGPSILRIQQVVRGDSAAYFCASSPLENIQGANTEAFFGQGTRLTVV.

The gene calls are TRBV28 and TRBJ2-7, with D perhaps TRBD1 or TRBD2 (5 bases each). The CDR3 extends over 15 amino acids. V lost 6 bases and J 2 bases, leaving 17 bases between the germline ends. Germline V lookup: CDR1 MDHEN, CDR2 SYDVKM. The CDR3 region is CASSPRDLGTYEQYF. The CDR3 DNA reads as TGTGCCAGCAGCCCCCGGGACCTAGGCACCTACGAGCAGTACTTC.

The chain has TRBV2 and TRBJ2-7, with D maybe TRBD1 (5 bases). V lost 7 bases and J lost 3, with 16 bases in between. The CDR3 has 14 residues. The germline CDR1 and CDR2 sequences are SNHLY and FYNNEI. The DNA for the CDR3 is TGTGCCAGCACAGGGTCCCCACGGATCTACGAGCAGTACTTC. This gives the protein CASTGSPRIYEQYF.

V gene TRBV4-1 combines with J gene TRBJ2-1; 8 bases are a match to TRBD2. In germline, CDR1 is MGHRA, CDR2 YSYEKL. This CDR3 is built from 14 residues. With V trimmed by 1 base and J by 7 bases, 3 bases remained unmatched. CDR3 protein: CASSQGTSFNEQFF. The CDR3 DNA sequence: TGCGCCAGCAGCCAAGGGACTAGCTTTAATGAGCAGTTCTTC.

The V and J genes are TRBV27 and TRBJ2-1; D is possibly TRBD1 (6 bases). V lost 7 bases and J 1 base, leaving 17 bases between the germline ends. Germline values: CDR1 MNHEY, CDR2 SMNVEV (reference sequence). There are 16 residues in the CDR3. CDR3 in DNA: TGTGCCAGCACCGACTTAGGGGGTAGGTCCTACAATGAGCAGTTCTTC. The encoded protein is CASTDLGGRSYNEQFF.

The rearrangement joins TRBV28 to TRBJ2-1, with 12 bases aligning to TRBD2. Germline CDR1 and CDR2: MDHEN and SYDVKM. The trim removed 7 bases at V and 13 bases at J, leaving 5 bases unmatched. The CDR3 length is 12 residues. In DNA form, the CDR3 reads TGTGCCAGCATCCTAGCGGGAGGGCCACAGTTCTTC. Translating gives CASILAGGPQFF.

V gene TRBV28 combines with J gene TRBJ1-5; perhaps TRBD1 as D (5 bases). CDR1 MDHEN and CDR2 SYDVKM come from the germline V gene. V shed 2 bases and J shed 7 bases, with 15 bases lying between them. This CDR3 comprises 15 residues. CDR3 nucleotide sequence: TGTGCCAGCAGTTTAAGGGGCTTTCCCGTCCAGCCCCAGCATTTT. Amino acids: CASSLRGFPVQPQHF. Full variable domain (missing parts from reference TRBV28 and TRBJ1-5): DVKVTQSSRYLVKRTGEKVFLECVQDMDHENMFWYRQDPGLGLRLIYFSYDVKMKEKGDIPEGYSVSREKKERFSLILESASTNQTSMYLCASSLRGFPVQPQHFGDGTRLSIL.

The rearrangement uses TRBV11-1 and TRBJ2-5, with D maybe TRBD1 (5 bases). This CDR3 is built from 14 residues. The germline gives CDR1 SGHAT, CDR2 FQDESV (reference sequence). V gave up 9 bases and J gave up 4 bases, with 18 bases separating them. DNA of the CDR3: TGTGCCAGTAGTACCTGGCAGGGCCGAGAGACCCAGTACTTC. Protein sequence: CASSTWQGRETQYF.

The J gene is TRBJ1-5, the V gene TRBV27, with D perhaps TRBD1 (5 bases). V was pared by 4 bases and J by 0 bases, with 10 bases between. The length of the CDR3 is 15 residues. CDR1 is MNHEY, CDR2 SMNVEV, per germline (reference sequence). This CDR3 reads CASSSQGYSNQPQHF. CDR3 bases: TGTGCCAGCAGTTCCCAGGGATATAGCAATCAGCCCCAGCATTTT.

V usage is TRBV5-1 and J usage is TRBJ2-1; tentatively, D is TRBD1 (6 bases). The germline V gene has CDR1 SGHRS and CDR2 YFSETQ. This CDR3 contains 13 residues. V lost 4 bases, J lost 6 bases, and 11 bases lay in between. The CDR3 DNA follows: TGCGCCAGCAGCCTCACAGGGCCCAATGAGCAGTTCTTC. Translated: CASSLTGPNEQFF. The whole variable domain, filled in from reference TRBV5-1 and TRBJ2-1, reads KAGVTQTPRYLIKTRGQQVTLSCSPISGHRSVSWYQQTPGQGLQFLFEYFSETQRNKGNFPGRFSGRQFSNSRSEMNVSTLELGDSALYLCASSLTGPNEQFFGPGTRLTVL.

The chain employs TRBV5-8 and TRBJ1-4; TRBD1 aligns across 7 bases. The germline gives CDR1 SGHTS, CDR2 YDEGEE. CDR3 length equals 13 residues. The V segment lost 3 bases and the J segment 16 bases; nucleotides outside the gene matches: 12. CDR3 protein: CASSSGAGTVAFF. CDR3 DNA: TGTGCCAGCAGCTCCGGCGCCGGGACAGTAGCGTTTTTT. The complete variable domain, with remaining parts taken from reference TRBV5-8 and TRBJ1-4, reads EAGVTQSPTHLIKTRGQQATLRCSPISGHTSVYWYQQALGLGLQFLLWYDEGEERNRGNFPPRFSGRQFPNYSSELNVNALELEDSALYLCASSSGAGTVAFFGSGTQLSVL.

The chain uses TRBV10-1 and TRBJ2-7, with TRBD2 identical over 10 bases. J gave up 5 bases and V 3 bases, and 7 bases lay outside the gene matches. From germline, CDR1 is WNHNN and CDR2 SYGVQD (reference sequence). The CDR3 spans 15 residues. CDR3 sequence (DNA): TGCGCCAGCAGTGATCCGGCTAGCGGGAGAAACGAGCAGTACTTC. Translation gives CASSDPASGRNEQYF.

J is TRBJ2-2 and V is TRBV13, with 9 bases lining up with TRBD2. Germline CDR1 reads PRHDT; CDR2 reads FYEKMQ (reference sequence). This CDR3 spans 17 amino acids. Germline trimming cut 3 bases from V and 2 bases from J; bases unmatched to any gene: 7. CDR3 protein: CASSFLLAGRNTGELFF. The CDR3 nucleotides read TGTGCCAGCAGCTTTCTCCTAGCGGGACGAAACACCGGGGAGCTGTTTTTT.

The rearrangement links TRBV27 to TRBJ2-2, with D tentatively TRBD2 (5 bases). The CDR3 sequence is 15 residues long. Trimming pared 4 bases from V and 3 bases from J, leaving 12 bases between. Germline loops: CDR1 MNHEY, CDR2 SMNVEV (reference sequence). CDR3 sequence reads: CASSYQAEDTGELFF. The DNA for the CDR3 is TGTGCCAGCAGTTACCAAGCGGAGGACACCGGGGAGCTGTTTTTT.

The chain links TRBV19 to TRBJ1-5, with D unclear. This CDR3 has 15 residues. From germline, CDR1 is LNHDA and CDR2 SQIVND (reference sequence). The ends were cut back, 1 base at V and 5 bases at J, with 12 bases in the middle. DNA of the CDR3: TGTGCCAGTAGTATAGTGCAGGCTAGATATCAGCCCCAGCATTTT. Amino acids: CASSIVQARYQPQHF.